This T cell receptor beta chain is drawn from a study of cytomegalovirus exposure and HLA in healthy donors. PCR amplification relied on 60 Vbeta primers (plus 13 Jbeta primers). Sequencing used immunoSEQ multiplex PCR; TCRdb keeps in-frame clones, though not all of them. In the table there are about 90,000 clones, around 84% of which are singletons. This CDR3 has 15 residues. Trimming took 6 bases from V and 5 from J; bases not matched to a gene: 4. The germline V gene has CDR1 MDHEN and CDR2 SYDVKM. Sequencing used PBMCs. This TCR was sampled from a man between 18 and 29 years old in good health and CMV-seronegative. The genes are TRBV28 and TRBJ1-6; 10 bases match TRBD1. This chain's CDR3 is CASSSGTGDNSPLHF. The DNA of the CDR3 is TGTGCCAGCAGCTCCGGGACAGGGGATAATTCACCCCTCCACTTT.